This TCR beta chain was observed in a study of cytomegalovirus exposure and HLA in healthy donors. Donors consisted of healthy bone marrow donors. The CDR3 covers 14 residues. From germline, CDR1 is SGHNT and CDR2 YYREEE (reference sequence). Trimming at V came to 4 bases and at J to 7 bases, leaving 8 bases not matched to a gene. Researchers ran the PCR with 60 Vbeta and 13 Jbeta primers. TCRdb's copy holds only in-frame clones and misses some; the assay was immunoSEQ multiplex PCR. The repertoire holds fewer than 200,000 clones, about 75% seen once, with 4.9% in the top ten. V usage is TRBV5-4 and J usage is TRBJ1-2, with TRBD1 matching over 9 bases. What was sequenced was PBMCs. This clonotype was obtained from a male donor in good health and CMV-seronegative. The CDR3 reads CASSTNRGRPGYTF. The DNA for the CDR3 is TGTGCCAGCAGCACAAACAGGGGGCGCCCTGGCTACACCTTC. Combining the CDR3 with reference TRBV5-4 and TRBJ1-2 gives the whole variable domain ETGVTQSPTHLIKTRGQQVTLRCSSQSGHNTVSWYQQALGQGPQFIFQYYREEENGRGNFPPRFSGLQFPNYSSELNVNALELDDSALYLCASSTNRGRPGYTFGSGTRLTVV.